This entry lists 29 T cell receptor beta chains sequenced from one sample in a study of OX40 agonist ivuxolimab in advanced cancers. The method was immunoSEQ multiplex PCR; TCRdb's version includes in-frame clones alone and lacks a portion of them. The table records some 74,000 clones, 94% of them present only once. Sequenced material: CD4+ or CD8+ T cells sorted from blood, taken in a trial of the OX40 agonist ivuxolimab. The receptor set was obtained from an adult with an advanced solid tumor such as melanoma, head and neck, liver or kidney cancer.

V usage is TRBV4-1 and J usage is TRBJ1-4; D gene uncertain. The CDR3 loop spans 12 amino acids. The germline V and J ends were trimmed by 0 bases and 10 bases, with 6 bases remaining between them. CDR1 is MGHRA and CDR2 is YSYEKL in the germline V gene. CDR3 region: CASSQERGKLFF. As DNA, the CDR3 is TGCGCCAGCAGCCAAGAACGGGGAAAACTGTTTTTT.

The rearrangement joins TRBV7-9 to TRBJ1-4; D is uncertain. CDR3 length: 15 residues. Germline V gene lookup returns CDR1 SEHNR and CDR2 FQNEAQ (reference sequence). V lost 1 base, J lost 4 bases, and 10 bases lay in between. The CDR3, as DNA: TGTGCCAGCAGCTTAGATAGTTTCAATAATGAAAAACTGTTTTTT. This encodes CASSLDSFNNEKLFF.

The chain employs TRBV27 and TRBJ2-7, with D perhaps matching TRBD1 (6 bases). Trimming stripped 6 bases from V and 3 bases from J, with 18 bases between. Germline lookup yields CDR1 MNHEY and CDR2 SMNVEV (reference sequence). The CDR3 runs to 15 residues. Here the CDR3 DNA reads TGTGCCAGCAGCCCCGGGTGGGACACCATCTACGAGCAGTACTTC. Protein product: CASSPGWDTIYEQYF.

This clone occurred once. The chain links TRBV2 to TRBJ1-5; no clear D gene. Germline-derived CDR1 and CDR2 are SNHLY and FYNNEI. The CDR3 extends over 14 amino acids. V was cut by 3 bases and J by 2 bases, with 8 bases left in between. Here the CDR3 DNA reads TGTGCCAGCAGTGAGTGGTACGGCAATCAGCCCCAGCATTTT. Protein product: CASSEWYGNQPQHF. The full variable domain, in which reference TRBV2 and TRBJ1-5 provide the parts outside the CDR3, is EPEVTQTPSHQVTQMGQEVILRCVPISNHLYFYWYRQILGQKVEFLVSFYNNEISEKSEIFDDQFSVERPDGSNFTLKIRSTKLEDSAMYFCASSEWYGNQPQHFGDGTRLSIL.

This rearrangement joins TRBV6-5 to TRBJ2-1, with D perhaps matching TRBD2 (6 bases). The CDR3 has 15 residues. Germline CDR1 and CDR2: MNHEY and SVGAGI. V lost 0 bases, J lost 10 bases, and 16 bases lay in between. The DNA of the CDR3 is TGTGCCAGCAGTTACTCGTTTGGGGAGGTCGGAGAGCAGTTCTTC. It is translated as CASSYSFGEVGEQFF.

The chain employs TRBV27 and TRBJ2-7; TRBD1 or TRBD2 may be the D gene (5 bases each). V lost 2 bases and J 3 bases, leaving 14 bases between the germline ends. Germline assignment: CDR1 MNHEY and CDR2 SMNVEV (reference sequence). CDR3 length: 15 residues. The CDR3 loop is CASSLRRGEGYEQYF. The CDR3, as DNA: TGTGCCAGCAGTTTACGACGGGGCGAGGGCTACGAGCAGTACTTC.

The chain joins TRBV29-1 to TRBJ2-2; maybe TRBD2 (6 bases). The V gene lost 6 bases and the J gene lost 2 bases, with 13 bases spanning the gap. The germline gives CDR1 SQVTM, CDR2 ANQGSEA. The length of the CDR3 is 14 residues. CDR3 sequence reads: CSVLSGRNTGELFF. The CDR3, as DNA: TGCAGCGTACTTAGCGGCAGAAACACCGGGGAGCTGTTTTTT.

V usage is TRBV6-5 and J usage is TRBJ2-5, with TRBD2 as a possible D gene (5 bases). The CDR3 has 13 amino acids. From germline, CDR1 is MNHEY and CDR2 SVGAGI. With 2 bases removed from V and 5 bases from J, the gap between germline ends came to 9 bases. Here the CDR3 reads CASSYIGDETQYF. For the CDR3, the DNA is TGTGCCAGCAGTTACATCGGGGATGAGACCCAGTACTTC.

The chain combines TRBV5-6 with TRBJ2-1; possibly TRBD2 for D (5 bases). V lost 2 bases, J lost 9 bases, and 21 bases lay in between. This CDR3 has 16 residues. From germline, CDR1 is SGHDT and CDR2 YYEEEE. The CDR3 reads CASSLLQAAGWAEQFF. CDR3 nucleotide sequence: TGTGCCAGCAGCTTATTGCAAGCGGCCGGTTGGGCTGAGCAGTTCTTC. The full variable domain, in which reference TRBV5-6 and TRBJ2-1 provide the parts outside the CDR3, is DAGVTQSPTHLIKTRGQQVTLRCSPKSGHDTVSWYQQALGQGPQFIFQYYEEEERQRGNFPDRFSGHQFPNYSSELNVNALLLGDSALYLCASSLLQAAGWAEQFFGPGTRLTVL.

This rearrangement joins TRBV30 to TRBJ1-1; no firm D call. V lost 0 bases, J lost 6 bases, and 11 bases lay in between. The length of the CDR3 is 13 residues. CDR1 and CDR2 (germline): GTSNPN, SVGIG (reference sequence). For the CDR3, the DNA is TGTGCCTGGAGTGTGTATGGAGGCGCTGAAGCTTTCTTT. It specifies CAWSVYGGAEAFF.

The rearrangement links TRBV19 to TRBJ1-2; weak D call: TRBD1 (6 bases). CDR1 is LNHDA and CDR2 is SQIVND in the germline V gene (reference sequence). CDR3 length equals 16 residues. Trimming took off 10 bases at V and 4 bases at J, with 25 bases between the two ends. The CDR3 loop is CATWGGGFWGFYGYTF. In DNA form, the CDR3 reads TGTGCCACGTGGGGGGGCGGCTTCTGGGGCTTCTATGGCTACACCTTC.

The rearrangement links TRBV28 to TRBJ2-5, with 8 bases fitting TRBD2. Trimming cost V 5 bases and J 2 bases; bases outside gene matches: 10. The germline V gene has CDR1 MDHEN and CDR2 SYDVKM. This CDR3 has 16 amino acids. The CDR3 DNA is TGTGCCAGCAGTCCCCCGGGAGGGTGGCAACAAGAGACCCAGTACTTC. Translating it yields CASSPPGGWQQETQYF.

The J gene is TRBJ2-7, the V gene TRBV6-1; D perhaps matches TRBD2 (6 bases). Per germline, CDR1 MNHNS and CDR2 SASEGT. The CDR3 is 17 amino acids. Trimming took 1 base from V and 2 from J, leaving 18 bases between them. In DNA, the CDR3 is TGTGCCAGCAGTGAAGAACCGGGGGTCCCTCCAACCTACGAGCAGTACTTC. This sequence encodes CASSEEPGVPPTYEQYF.

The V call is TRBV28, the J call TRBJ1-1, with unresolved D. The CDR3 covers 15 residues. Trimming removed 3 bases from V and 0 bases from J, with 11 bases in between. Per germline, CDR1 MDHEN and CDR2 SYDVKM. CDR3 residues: CASSFLGGMNTEAFF. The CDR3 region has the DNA TGTGCCAGCAGTTTTTTGGGCGGAATGAACACTGAAGCTTTCTTT.

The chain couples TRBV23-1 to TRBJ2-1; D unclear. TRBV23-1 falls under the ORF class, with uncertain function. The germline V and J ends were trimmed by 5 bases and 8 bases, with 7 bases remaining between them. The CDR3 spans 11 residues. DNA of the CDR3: TGCGCCAGCAGTTTACCGTATGAGCAGTTCTTC. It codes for CASSLPYEQFF.

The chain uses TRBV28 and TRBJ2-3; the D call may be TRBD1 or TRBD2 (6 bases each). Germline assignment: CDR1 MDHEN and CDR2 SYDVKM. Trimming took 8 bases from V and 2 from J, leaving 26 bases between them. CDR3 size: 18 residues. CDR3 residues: CASRPQPPGGPFTDTQYF. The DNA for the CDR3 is TGTGCCAGCCGCCCCCAGCCCCCCGGGGGCCCTTTCACAGATACGCAGTATTTT.

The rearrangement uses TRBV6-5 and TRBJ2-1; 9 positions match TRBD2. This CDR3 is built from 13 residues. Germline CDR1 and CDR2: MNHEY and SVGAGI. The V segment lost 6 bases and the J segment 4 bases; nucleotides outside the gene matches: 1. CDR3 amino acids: CASRLAGYNEQFF. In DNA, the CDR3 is TGTGCCAGCAGGCTAGCGGGGTACAATGAGCAGTTCTTC.

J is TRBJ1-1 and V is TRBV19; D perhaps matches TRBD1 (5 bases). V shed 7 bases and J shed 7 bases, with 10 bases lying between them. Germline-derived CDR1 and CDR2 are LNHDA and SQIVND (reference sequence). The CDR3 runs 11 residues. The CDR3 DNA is TGTGCCAGTATCCGGGGCCGTGAAGCTTTCTTT. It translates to CASIRGREAFF.

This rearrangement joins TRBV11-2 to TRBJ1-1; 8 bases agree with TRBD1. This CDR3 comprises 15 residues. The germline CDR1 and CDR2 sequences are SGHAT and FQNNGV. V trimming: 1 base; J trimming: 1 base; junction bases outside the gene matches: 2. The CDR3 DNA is TGTGCCAGCAGCTTAGTTGGGACAGGGAACACTGAAGCTTTCTTT. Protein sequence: CASSLVGTGNTEAFF.

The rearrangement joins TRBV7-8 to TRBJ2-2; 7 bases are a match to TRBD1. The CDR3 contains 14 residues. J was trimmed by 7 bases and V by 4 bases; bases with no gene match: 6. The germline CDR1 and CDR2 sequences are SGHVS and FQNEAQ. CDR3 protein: CASSSTGVGGELFF. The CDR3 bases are TGTGCCAGCAGCTCCACAGGGGTGGGCGGGGAGCTGTTTTTT.

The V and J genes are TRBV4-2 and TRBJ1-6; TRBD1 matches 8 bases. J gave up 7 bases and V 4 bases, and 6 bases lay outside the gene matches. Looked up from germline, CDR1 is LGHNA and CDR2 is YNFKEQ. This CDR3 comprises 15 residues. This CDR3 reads CASSLERTGNSPLHF. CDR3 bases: TGTGCCAGCAGCCTAGAGAGGACAGGGAATTCACCCCTCCACTTT.

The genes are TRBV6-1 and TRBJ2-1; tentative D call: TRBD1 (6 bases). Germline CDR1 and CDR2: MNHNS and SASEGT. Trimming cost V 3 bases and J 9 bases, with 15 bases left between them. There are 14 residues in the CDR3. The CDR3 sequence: CASSDIYRDGEQFF. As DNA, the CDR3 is TGTGCCAGCAGTGATATCTACAGGGATGGTGAGCAGTTCTTC.

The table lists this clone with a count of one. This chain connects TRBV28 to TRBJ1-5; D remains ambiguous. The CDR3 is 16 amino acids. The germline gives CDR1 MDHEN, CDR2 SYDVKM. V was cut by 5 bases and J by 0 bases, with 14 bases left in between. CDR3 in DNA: TGTGCCAGCAGTCCTCCCTATCACGGTAGCAATCAGCCCCAGCATTTT. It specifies CASSPPYHGSNQPQHF.

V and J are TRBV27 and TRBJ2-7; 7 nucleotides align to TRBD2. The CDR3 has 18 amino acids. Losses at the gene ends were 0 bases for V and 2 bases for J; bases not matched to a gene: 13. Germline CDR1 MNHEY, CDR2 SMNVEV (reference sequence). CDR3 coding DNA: TGTGCCAGCAGTTTATCTCCCCCCTCTAGCGGATATCCCTACGAGCAGTACTTC. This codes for CASSLSPPSSGYPYEQYF.

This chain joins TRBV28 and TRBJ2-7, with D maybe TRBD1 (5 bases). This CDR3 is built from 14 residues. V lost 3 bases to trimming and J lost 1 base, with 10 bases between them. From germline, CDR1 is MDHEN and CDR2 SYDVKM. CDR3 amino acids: CASSLPSGSYEQYF. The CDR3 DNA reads TGTGCCAGCAGTTTGCCCTCAGGGTCCTACGAGCAGTACTTC.

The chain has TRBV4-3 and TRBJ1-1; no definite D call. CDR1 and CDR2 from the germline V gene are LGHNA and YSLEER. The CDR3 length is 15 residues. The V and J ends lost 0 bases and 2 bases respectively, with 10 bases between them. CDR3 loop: CASSQDRAGNTEAFF. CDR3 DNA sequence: TGCGCCAGCAGCCAAGATCGGGCAGGAAACACTGAAGCTTTCTTT.

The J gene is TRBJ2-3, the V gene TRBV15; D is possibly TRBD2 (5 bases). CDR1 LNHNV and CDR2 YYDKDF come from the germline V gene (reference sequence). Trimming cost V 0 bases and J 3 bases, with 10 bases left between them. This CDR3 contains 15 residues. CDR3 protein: CATSRDRRGTDTQYF. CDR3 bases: TGTGCCACCAGCAGAGATCGGAGAGGGACAGATACGCAGTATTTT.

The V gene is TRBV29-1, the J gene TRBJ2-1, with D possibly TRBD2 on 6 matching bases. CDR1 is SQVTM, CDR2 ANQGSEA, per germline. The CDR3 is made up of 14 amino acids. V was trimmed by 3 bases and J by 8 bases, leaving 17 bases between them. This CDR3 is CSVELDTRGDEQFF. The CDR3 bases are TGCAGCGTTGAGTTAGATACGCGGGGCGATGAGCAGTTCTTC.

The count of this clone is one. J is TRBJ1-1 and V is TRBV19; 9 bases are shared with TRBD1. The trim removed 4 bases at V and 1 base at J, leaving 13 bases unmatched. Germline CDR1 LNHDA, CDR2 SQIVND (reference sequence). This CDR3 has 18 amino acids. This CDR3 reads CASSTRQGVPTSNTEAFF. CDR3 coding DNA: TGTGCCAGTAGTACAAGACAGGGGGTACCCACCTCGAACACTGAAGCTTTCTTT.